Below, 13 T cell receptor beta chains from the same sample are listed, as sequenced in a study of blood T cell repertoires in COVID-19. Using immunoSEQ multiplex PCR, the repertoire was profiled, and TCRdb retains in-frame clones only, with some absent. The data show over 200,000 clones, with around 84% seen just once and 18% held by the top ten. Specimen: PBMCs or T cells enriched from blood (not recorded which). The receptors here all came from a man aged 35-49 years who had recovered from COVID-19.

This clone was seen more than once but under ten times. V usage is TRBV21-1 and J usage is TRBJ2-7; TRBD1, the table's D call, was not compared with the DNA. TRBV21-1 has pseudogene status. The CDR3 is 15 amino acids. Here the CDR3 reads CASRKHRDRIYEQYF. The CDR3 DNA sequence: TGTGCCAGCAGGAAACACCGGGACAGGATCTACGAGCAGTACTTC.

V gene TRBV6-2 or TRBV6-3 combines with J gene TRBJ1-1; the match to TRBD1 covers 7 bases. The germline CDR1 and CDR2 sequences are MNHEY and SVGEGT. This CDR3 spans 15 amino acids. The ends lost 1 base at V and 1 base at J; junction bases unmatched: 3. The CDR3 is CASSYYRTGNTEAFF. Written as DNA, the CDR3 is TGTGCCAGCAGTTACTACCGGACAGGGAACACTGAAGCTTTCTTT.

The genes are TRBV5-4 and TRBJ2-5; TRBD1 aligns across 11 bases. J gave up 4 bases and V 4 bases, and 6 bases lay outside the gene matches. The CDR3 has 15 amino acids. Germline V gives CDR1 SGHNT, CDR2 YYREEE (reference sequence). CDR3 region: CASSPGQGAGETQYF. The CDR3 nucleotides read TGTGCCAGCAGCCCCGGACAGGGGGCGGGAGAGACCCAGTACTTC.

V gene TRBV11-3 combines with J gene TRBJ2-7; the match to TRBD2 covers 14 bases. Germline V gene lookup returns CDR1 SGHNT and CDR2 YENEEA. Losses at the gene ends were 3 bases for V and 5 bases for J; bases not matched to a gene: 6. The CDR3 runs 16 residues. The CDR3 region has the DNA TGTGCCAGCAGCTTCGGCTGGACTAGCGGGAGGAACGAGCAGTACTTC. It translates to CASSFGWTSGRNEQYF. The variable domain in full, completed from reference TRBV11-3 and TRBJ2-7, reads EAGVVQSPRYKIIEKKQPVAFWCNPISGHNTLYWYLQNLGQGPELLIRYENEEAVDDSQLPKDRFSAERLKGVDSTLKIQPAELGDSAVYLCASSFGWTSGRNEQYFGPGTRLTVT.

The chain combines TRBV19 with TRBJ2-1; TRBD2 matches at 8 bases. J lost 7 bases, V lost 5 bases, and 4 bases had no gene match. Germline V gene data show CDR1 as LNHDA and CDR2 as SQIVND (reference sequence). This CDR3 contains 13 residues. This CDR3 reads CASSPGGGNEQFF. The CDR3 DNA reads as TGTGCCAGTAGTCCCGGGGGGGGGAATGAGCAGTTCTTC.

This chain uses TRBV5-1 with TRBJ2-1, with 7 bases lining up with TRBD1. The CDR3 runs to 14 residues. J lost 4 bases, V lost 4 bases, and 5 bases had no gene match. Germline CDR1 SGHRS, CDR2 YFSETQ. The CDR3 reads CASSLNRGYNEQFF. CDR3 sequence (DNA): TGCGCCAGCAGCCTAAACAGGGGATACAATGAGCAGTTCTTC.

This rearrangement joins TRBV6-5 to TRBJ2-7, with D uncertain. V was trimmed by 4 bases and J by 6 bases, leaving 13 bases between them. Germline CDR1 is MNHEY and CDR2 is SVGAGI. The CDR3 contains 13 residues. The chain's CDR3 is CASSFLKSAEQYF. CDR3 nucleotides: TGTGCCAGCAGTTTCCTTAAGAGCGCCGAGCAGTACTTC.

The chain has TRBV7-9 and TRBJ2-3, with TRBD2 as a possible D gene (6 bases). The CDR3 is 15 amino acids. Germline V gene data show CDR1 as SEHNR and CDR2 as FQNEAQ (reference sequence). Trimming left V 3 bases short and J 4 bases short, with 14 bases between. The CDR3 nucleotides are TGTGCCAGCAGCTTGGGACTTTCAGGGCCAGATACGCAGTATTTT. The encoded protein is CASSLGLSGPDTQYF. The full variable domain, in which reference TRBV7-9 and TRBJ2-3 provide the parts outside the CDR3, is DTGVSQNPRHKITKRGQNVTFRCDPISEHNRLYWYRQTLGQGPEFLTYFQNEAQLEKSRLLSDRFSAERPKGSFSTLEIQRTEQGDSAMYLCASSLGLSGPDTQYFGPGTRLTVL.

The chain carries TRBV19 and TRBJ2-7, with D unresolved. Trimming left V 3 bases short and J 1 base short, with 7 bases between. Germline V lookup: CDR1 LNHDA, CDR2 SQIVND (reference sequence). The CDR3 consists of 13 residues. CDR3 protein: CASSIPGSYEQYF. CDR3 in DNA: TGTGCCAGTAGTATTCCAGGATCCTACGAGCAGTACTTC.

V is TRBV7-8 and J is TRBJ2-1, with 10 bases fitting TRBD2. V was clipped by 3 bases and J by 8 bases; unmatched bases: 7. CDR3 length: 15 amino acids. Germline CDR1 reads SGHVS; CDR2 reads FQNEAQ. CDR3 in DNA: TGTGCCAGCAGCTTGGGGGCTAGCGGGAGCTATGAGCAGTTCTTC. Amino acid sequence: CASSLGASGSYEQFF.

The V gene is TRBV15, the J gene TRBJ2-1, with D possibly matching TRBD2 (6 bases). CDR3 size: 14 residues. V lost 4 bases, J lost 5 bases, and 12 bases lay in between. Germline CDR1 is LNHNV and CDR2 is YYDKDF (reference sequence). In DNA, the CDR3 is TGTGCCACCAGCACCGTCGGGACTCACAATGAGCAGTTCTTC. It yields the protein CATSTVGTHNEQFF.

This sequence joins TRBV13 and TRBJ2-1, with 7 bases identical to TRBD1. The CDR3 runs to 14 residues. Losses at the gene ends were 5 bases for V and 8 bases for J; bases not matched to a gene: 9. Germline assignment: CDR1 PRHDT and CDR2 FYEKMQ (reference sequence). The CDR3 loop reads CASSVDRVGDEQFF. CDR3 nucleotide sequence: TGTGCCAGCAGCGTAGACAGGGTCGGCGATGAGCAGTTCTTC.

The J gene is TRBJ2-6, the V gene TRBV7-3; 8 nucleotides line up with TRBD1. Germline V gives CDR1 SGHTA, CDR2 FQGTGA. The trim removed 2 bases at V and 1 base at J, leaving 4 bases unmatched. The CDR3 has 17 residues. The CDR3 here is CASSLGTGLSGANVLTF. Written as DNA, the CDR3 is TGTGCCAGCAGCTTAGGGACAGGTTTGTCTGGGGCCAACGTCCTGACTTTC. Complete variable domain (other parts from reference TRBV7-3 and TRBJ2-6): GAGVSQTPSNKVTEKGKYVELRCDPISGHTALYWYRQSLGQGPEFLIYFQGTGAADDSGLPNDRFFAVRPEGSVSTLKIQRTERGDSAVYLCASSLGTGLSGANVLTFGAGSRLTVL.